The clone carrying this T cell receptor (beta chain) was seen only a few times. Its cognate antigen is unknown. This entry is derived from a study of type 1 regulatory T cells. J lost 9 bases, V lost 1 base, and 9 bases had no gene match. Germline lookup yields CDR1 KGHSH and CDR2 LQKENI. The CDR3 extends over 15 amino acids. TCRdb itself ran the reads through MiXCR, one entry per CDR3 protein. The sample has fewer than 70,000 distinct CDR3 sequences, nearly 65% seen once. The rearrangement links TRBV18 to TRBJ2-1; 7 positions match TRBD1. Sequenced sample: cultured T cells, either the whole culture or a sorted T cell fraction (not recorded which). The subset denotes: Tr1-enriched cell product generated in vitro against host alloantigens. This receptor was identified in a human donor in good health. DNA for the CDR3: TGTGCCAGCTCACCACAAGACAGGGTAGGGGGTGAGCAGTTCTTC. The encoded protein is CASSPQDRVGGEQFF.